The present entry profiles one T cell receptor (beta chain) with its context. The clone's antigen remains unknown. Since the CDR3 does not end with the conserved phenylalanine or tryptophan, this likely comes from a read error. It is unclear where the CDR3 begins or ends on the DNA, so no DNA is shown, and the CDR3 is as TCRdb lists it. These data come from a study of T cell repertoires in cytomegalovirus infection (dated by TCRdb to about 2019). Turning to the overall study: Recently identified HLA-C-restricted CMV epitopes, whose presentation resists viral immunomodulation, were targeted by peptide stimulations together with well-studied HLA-B-restricted epitopes. Donor HLA type was relevant to the analysis, as public TCR beta signatures indicated carriage of CMV infection together with the matching HLA type.

What the treatment or condition label conveys for this sample: in vitro stimulation with specific CMV peptide epitopes to enrich CMV-specific T cells. Study-wide findings and limitations: In both this cohort and an independent cohort of some 380 donors, the cumulative frequency of public TCR beta family members distinguished carriers of CMV infection plus the relevant HLA type. The ex vivo response was dominated by HLA-C-restricted CMV-specific TCR beta clonotypes, which also provided the single most frequent clonotype in two of eight donors.

Sequenced on an Illumina HiSeq 1500. Clones were called with MiXCR by TCRdb after fastp trimmed the public reads at Q25, and only in-frame beta chains were retained. Under each unique CDR3 protein, matching rows form one entry showing the most common genes and DNA. Counted in this sample were roughly 700,000 distinct CDR3 sequences; around a third of them appeared once. Around a sixth of the sample is held by the ten biggest clonotypes. The CDR3 is 13 amino acids long, termini counted. The germline V gene (reference sequence) provides CDR1 MNHNY and CDR2 SVGAGI. The chain is encoded by TRBV6-6 joined to TRBJ2-3; the DNA was not used to check the table's D call, TRBD1. This TCR was recovered from a human donor in good health (CMV status not recorded). Some clones in this sample may be carry-over from other donors' samples. The sample consisted of cultured PBMCs, taken from culture after CMV antigen stimulation. This receptor has the CDR3 CASSPTPPWGPQG.